The clone carrying this T cell receptor beta chain came up many times. No antigen is known for it. A read error may account for a junction end that differs from germline. This entry belongs to a study of T-cell memory formation after mild COVID-19. Study results and limitations: Memory from before infection featured some responding clones, which suggests cross-reactive memory joined. CD4/CD8 balance characterized clones contracting day 15 to 85, and CD4+ skew characterized later expanders.

One entry per CDR3 protein, called by TCRdb with MiXCR from the 5' RACE reads. In the table there are roughly 550,000 distinct CDR3 sequences, around 20% of which are singletons. Sequenced: PBMCs or a T cell subset sorted from them (not recorded which). The clonotype comes from an adult woman who had mild COVID-19 (a few samples of this study predate the infection). Cell type and time point are not known.

The CDR3 spells CASSLNTEAFF. The CDR3 nucleotides read TGTGCCAGCAGCTTGAACACTGAAGCTTTCTTT. This sequence joins TRBV5-1 and TRBJ1-1; D unclear. The CDR3 has 11 amino acids. CDR1 is SGHRS, CDR2 YFSETQ, per germline.